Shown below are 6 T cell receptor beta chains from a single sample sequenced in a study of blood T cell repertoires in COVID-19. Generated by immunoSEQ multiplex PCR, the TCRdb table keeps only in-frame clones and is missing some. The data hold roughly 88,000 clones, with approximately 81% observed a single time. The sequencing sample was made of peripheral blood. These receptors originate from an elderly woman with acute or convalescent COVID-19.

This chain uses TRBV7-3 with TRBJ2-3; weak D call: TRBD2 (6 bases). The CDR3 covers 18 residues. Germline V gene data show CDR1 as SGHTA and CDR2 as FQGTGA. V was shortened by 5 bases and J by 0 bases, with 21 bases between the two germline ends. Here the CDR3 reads CASSPRSGGELSTDTQYF. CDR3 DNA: TGTGCCAGCAGCCCCCGGTCGGGCGGGGAGCTTAGCACAGATACGCAGTATTTT.

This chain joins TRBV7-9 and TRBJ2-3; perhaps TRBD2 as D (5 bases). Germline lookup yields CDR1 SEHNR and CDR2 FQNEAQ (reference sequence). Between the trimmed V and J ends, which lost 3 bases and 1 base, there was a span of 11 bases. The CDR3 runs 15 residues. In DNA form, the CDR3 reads TGTGCCAGCAGCTTCGGCGGGCGGGGCACAGATACGCAGTATTTT. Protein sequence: CASSFGGRGTDTQYF. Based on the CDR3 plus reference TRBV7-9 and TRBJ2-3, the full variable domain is DTGVSQNPRHKITKRGQNVTFRCDPISEHNRLYWYRQTLGQGPEFLTYFQNEAQLEKSRLLSDRFSAERPKGSFSTLEIQRTEQGDSAMYLCASSFGGRGTDTQYFGPGTRLTVL.

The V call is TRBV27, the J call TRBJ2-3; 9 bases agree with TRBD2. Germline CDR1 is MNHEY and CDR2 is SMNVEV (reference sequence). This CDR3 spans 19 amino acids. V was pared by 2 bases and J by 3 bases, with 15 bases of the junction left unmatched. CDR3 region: CASSLKGGGGASATDTQYF. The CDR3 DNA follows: TGTGCCAGCAGTTTAAAGGGCGGCGGGGGGGCCTCGGCGACAGATACGCAGTATTTT.

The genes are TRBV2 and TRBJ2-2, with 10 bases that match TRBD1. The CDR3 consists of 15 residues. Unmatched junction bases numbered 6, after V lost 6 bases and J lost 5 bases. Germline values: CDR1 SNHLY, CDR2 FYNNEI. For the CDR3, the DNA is TGTGCCAGCAGGGGACAGGGGCAGGATACCGGGGAGCTGTTTTTT. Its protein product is CASRGQGQDTGELFF.

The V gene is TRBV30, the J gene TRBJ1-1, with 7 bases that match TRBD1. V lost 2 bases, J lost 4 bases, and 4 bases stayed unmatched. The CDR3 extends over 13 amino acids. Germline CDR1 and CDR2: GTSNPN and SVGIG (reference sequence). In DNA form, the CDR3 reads TGTGCCTGGAGTATTGACAGGGCCACTGAAGCTTTCTTT. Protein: CAWSIDRATEAFF.

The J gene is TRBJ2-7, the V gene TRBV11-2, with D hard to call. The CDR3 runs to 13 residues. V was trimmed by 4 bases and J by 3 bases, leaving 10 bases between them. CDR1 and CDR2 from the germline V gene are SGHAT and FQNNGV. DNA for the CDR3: TGTGCCAGCAGCTCCGGGTGGGTCTACGAGCAGTACTTC. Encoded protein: CASSSGWVYEQYF.